The rows below give T cell receptor beta chains drawn from one sample of a study of beta chain features in type 1 diabetes. Sequencing used immunoSEQ multiplex PCR; TCRdb keeps in-frame clones, though not all of them. The sample consists of 50,000 to 70,000 clones, 40% to 60% of them appearing once. Sample: Tregs from blood. These receptors came from a woman between 40 and 50 years old with type 1 diabetes. CDR3s include the opening cysteine and the closing phenylalanine or tryptophan. A D gene is named only where the DNA matches it firmly. The size of a clone is reported for some rows only, either as once, few or many, or as a class for expanded clones.

>TRBV5-1|few|TRBD2|TRBJ2-1
TGCGCCAGCAGCCTAGCGGGGGCCTACAATGAGCAGTTCTTC
CASSLAGAYNEQFF
>TRBV5-1|.|.|TRBJ1-2
TGCGCCAGCAGCAATCGGGTGCAGATACGCTCCAACTATGGCTACACCTTC
CASSNRVQIRSNYGYTF
>TRBV6-5|.|.|TRBJ2-4
TGTGCCAGCAGTTCCGCCGCGGGACGGGGGAGAAACATTCAGTACTTC
CASSSAAGRGRNIQYF
>TRBV6-1|.|TRBD2|TRBJ2-7
TGTGCCAGCAGTCCTTCAGGCGGGAGCGACGAGCAGTACTTC
CASSPSGGSDEQYF
>TRBV10-3|few|.|TRBJ2-7
TGTGCCATCAGTGAGTCCGCGGCAGCGGCCCACGAGCAGTACTTC
CAISESAAAAHEQYF
>TRBV11-2|.|.|TRBJ1-1
TGTGCCAGCAGCTTAGGGGATCGGGGGGCTTTCTTT
CASSLGDRGAFF
>TRBV18|.|.|TRBJ2-1
TGTGCCAGCTCACCAAGGCAGGACAATGAGCAGTTCTTC
CASSPRQDNEQFF
>TRBV28|.|.|TRBJ1-2
TGTGCCAGCAGTTTATTCCTATCCTATGGCTACACCTTC
CASSLFLSYGYTF
>TRBV19|.|.|TRBJ1-1
TGTGCCAGTAGTAGTGGGCAAGACACTGAAGCTTTCTTT
CASSSGQDTEAFF
>TRBV5-1|.|TRBD1|TRBJ2-2
TGCGCCAGCAGCACCCGACCCGGGACAGGAGACACCGGGGAGCTGTTTTTT
CASSTRPGTGDTGELFF
>TRBV5-6|few|.|TRBJ2-7
TGTGCCAGCAGCTTGGGGAAATCGGGTTGGAACCACGAGCAGTACTTC
CASSLGKSGWNHEQYF
>TRBV18|.|.|TRBJ1-5
TGTGCCAGCTCACCGTCCGGGGAATATCAGCCCCAGCATTTT
CASSPSGEYQPQHF
>TRBV19|.|.|TRBJ2-5
TGTGCCAGCTCCAGGGCAGGGCTTGGTGAGACCCAGTACTTC
CASSRAGLGETQYF
>TRBV7-2|.|.|TRBJ2-1
TGTGCCAGCAGCTCGACTAGTCTCACCTACAATGAGCAGTTCTTC
CASSSTSLTYNEQFF
>TRBV5-1|few|.|TRBJ2-7
TGCGCCAGCAGCCCAGTAGGACTTTCCTACGAGCAGTACTTC
CASSPVGLSYEQYF
>TRBV4-1|once|TRBD2|TRBJ2-7
TGCGCCAGCAGCCAAGATTTGACAGCGGGAGCAATCTACGAGCAGTACTTC
CASSQDLTAGAIYEQYF
>TRBV6-5|.|TRBD2|TRBJ2-5
TGTGCCAGCACCTACCGGGGGGCCCAGTACTTC
CASTYRGAQYF
>TRBV5-6|.|.|TRBJ2-1
TGTGCCAGCAGAGTTCAGGGCTACAATGAGCAGTTCTTC
CASRVQGYNEQFF
>TRBV7-2|few|TRBD1|TRBJ2-7
TGTGCCAGCAGCCTAGCCGGACAGGGAGGCTACGAGCAGTACTTC
CASSLAGQGGYEQYF
>TRBV19|few|.|TRBJ2-4
TGTGCCAGTAGTACCGACAGTCGAAACATTCAGTACTTC
CASSTDSRNIQYF
>TRBV5-6|.|.|TRBJ1-3
TGTGCCAGCAGCTTATCCGGTGCCGTATATTTT
CASSLSGAVYF
>TRBV7-2|.|TRBD1|TRBJ1-1
TGTGCCAGCAGCTGGCGGACAGGGAACACTGAAGCTTTCTTT
CASSWRTGNTEAFF
>TRBV30|.|.|TRBJ2-3
TGTGCCTGGAGTGGCGAGGGAGGTGCCACAGATACGCAGTATTTT
CAWSGEGGATDTQYF
>TRBV10-3|.|TRBD1|TRBJ2-2
TGTGCCATCAATCCGGGACAGGGTGGAACCGGGGAGCTGTTTTTT
CAINPGQGGTGELFF
>TRBV18|.|.|TRBJ1-1
TGTGCCAGCTCCCGACCGACAAGCACTGAAGCTTTCTTT
CASSRPTSTEAFF
>TRBV29-1|.|.|TRBJ2-7
TGCAGCGTTGTAGTAGGGAGCTACGAGCAGTACTTC
CSVVVGSYEQYF
>TRBV13|.|.|TRBJ2-2
TGTGCCAGCAGACAAACCGGGAGCACCGGGGAGCTGTTTTTT
CASRQTGSTGELFF
>TRBV27|.|TRBD1|TRBJ1-1
TGTGCCAGCACCCCCGTGACAGGGGGCGTGAAGACTGAAGCTTTCTTT
CASTPVTGGVKTEAFF
>TRBV9|.|.|TRBJ1-1
TGTGCCAGCAGCGTAGCACAGAACACTGAAGCTTTCTTT
CASSVAQNTEAFF
>TRBV4-1|.|.|TRBJ1-4
TGCGCCAGCAGCCAAGGGCGAGTACAGGAAAAACTGTTTTTT
CASSQGRVQEKLFF
>TRBV6-6|.|TRBD1|TRBJ1-1
TGTGCCAGCACCACCGGGACAGGGGACGGAGCTTTCTTT
CASTTGTGDGAFF
>TRBV7-2|few|.|TRBJ2-1
TGTGCCAGCAGATCGTCAGGGTGGGGTGAGCAGTTCTTC
CASRSSGWGEQFF
>TRBV5-1|.|.|TRBJ1-3
TGCGCCAGCAGCTTGGGTGCCACCAGCTCTGGAAACACCATATATTTT
CASSLGATSSGNTIYF
>TRBV10-3|.|.|TRBJ2-7
TGTGCCATCAGTGAGTACGGCTACGAGCAGTACTTC
CAISEYGYEQYF
>TRBV6-5|.|.|TRBJ2-7
TGTGCCAGCAGTTCCCTCTACGAGCAGTACTTC
CASSSLYEQYF
>TRBV7-3|few|.|TRBJ2-2
TGTGCCAGCAGTATACAGGGATTCGGCGGGGAGCTGTTTTTT
CASSIQGFGGELFF
>TRBV20-1|.|.|TRBJ1-2
TGCAGTGCTACAGGGAATGGCTACACCTTC
CSATGNGYTF
>TRBV18|.|TRBD1|TRBJ2-3
TGTGCCAGCTCACTACCTTGGGACAGTATAAGCACAGATACGCAGTATTTT
CASSLPWDSISTDTQYF
>TRBV29-1|.|TRBD1|TRBJ2-7
TGCAGCGTTCGGGGACAGGCGTCCTACGAGCAGTACTTC
CSVRGQASYEQYF
>TRBV7-9|.|TRBD1|TRBJ1-1
TGTGCCAGCTTATTTACAGGGGCGGCTGAAGCTTTCTTT
CASLFTGAAEAFF
>TRBV5-1|.|TRBD2|TRBJ2-1
TGCGCCAGCAGCTACCAGACTAGCGGGAGGGACCGCGAGCAGTTCTTC
CASSYQTSGRDREQFF